The next 10 T cell receptor beta chains were all read from a single sample in a study of cytomegalovirus exposure and HLA in healthy donors. TCRdb's copy holds only in-frame clones and misses some; the assay was immunoSEQ multiplex PCR. The repertoire holds approximately 60,000 clones, with 80% to 95% as singletons. The sample was PBMCs. The source of these receptors is a woman aged 18-29 years in good health and CMV-seronegative.

This chain joins TRBV6-1 and TRBJ1-4, with a possible D match to TRBD1 (5 bases). The CDR3 extends over 14 amino acids. V gave up 7 bases and J gave up 5 bases, with 14 bases separating them. Per germline, CDR1 MNHNS and CDR2 SASEGT. CDR3 nucleotides: TGTGCCAGCATCGGAAGCGGGGGGAATGAAAAACTGTTTTTT. Encoded protein: CASIGSGGNEKLFF.

The chain combines TRBV30 with TRBJ1-1; the D gene is possibly TRBD1 (6 bases). The CDR3 covers 14 residues. Trimming pared 2 bases from V and 4 bases from J, leaving 14 bases between. Germline CDR1 is GTSNPN and CDR2 is SVGIG (reference sequence). CDR3 sequence reads: CAWSRGGAGTEAFF. DNA for the CDR3: TGTGCCTGGAGTCGAGGGGGTGCGGGCACTGAAGCTTTCTTT. Complete variable domain (other parts from reference TRBV30 and TRBJ1-1): SQTIHQWPATLVQPVGSPLSLECTVEGTSNPNLYWYRQAAGRGLQLLFYSVGIGQISSEVPQNLSASRPQDRQFILSSKKLLLSDSGFYLCAWSRGGAGTEAFFGQGTRLTVV.

The J gene is TRBJ1-5, the V gene TRBV6-4, with D perhaps matching TRBD1 (5 bases). The CDR3 has 15 amino acids. V gave up 6 bases and J gave up 2 bases, with 14 bases separating them. Germline CDR1 MRHNA, CDR2 SNTAGT. In DNA form, the CDR3 reads TGTGCCAGCAGGGCCAGGGCTTGGGGCAATCAGCCCCAGCATTTT. This gives the protein CASRARAWGNQPQHF.

V and J are TRBV7-8 and TRBJ2-1; TRBD2 aligns across 9 bases. Per the germline V gene, CDR1 is SGHVS and CDR2 is FQNEAQ. Losses at the gene ends were 1 base for V and 7 bases for J; bases not matched to a gene: 8. This CDR3 is built from 16 residues. The CDR3 sequence is CASSLVRVSGGNEQFF. Written as DNA, the CDR3 is TGTGCCAGCAGCTTAGTGAGGGTTAGCGGGGGTAATGAGCAGTTCTTC.

The chain is built from TRBV5-4 and TRBJ2-1; no clear D. The CDR3 has 13 residues. V lost 0 bases, J lost 5 bases, and 6 bases lay in between. Per germline, CDR1 SGHNT and CDR2 YYREEE (reference sequence). CDR3 sequence (DNA): TGTGCCAGCAGCTTGGCACTCAACAATGAGCAGTTCTTC. It encodes CASSLALNNEQFF. Full variable domain (rest looked up from reference TRBV5-4 and TRBJ2-1): ETGVTQSPTHLIKTRGQQVTLRCSSQSGHNTVSWYQQALGQGPQFIFQYYREEENGRGNFPPRFSGLQFPNYSSELNVNALELDDSALYLCASSLALNNEQFFGPGTRLTVL.

This chain links TRBV4-3 with TRBJ2-3; D is possibly TRBD2 (5 bases). V was clipped by 0 bases and J by 1 base, with 14 bases between them. CDR3 length: 17 residues. Per germline, CDR1 LGHNA and CDR2 YSLEER. CDR3: CASSQDSGFSGTDTQYF. CDR3 DNA: TGCGCCAGCAGCCAAGATTCGGGTTTTAGCGGCACAGATACGCAGTATTTT.

The rearrangement links TRBV7-2 to TRBJ1-1; D is ambiguous. CDR1 is SGHTA and CDR2 is FQGNSA in the germline V gene. The CDR3 covers 13 residues. V was pared by 0 bases and J by 11 bases, with 13 bases between. CDR3 sequence (DNA): TGTGCCAGCAGCTTAGCCCCCACGACTTGGGCTTTCTTT. Translating it yields CASSLAPTTWAFF. The full variable domain, rest sourced from reference TRBV7-2 and TRBJ1-1, is GAGVSQSPSNKVTEKGKDVELRCDPISGHTALYWYRQSLGQGLEFLIYFQGNSAPDKSGLPSDRFSAERTGGSVSTLTIQRTQQEDSAVYLCASSLAPTTWAFFGQGTRLTVV.

The rearrangement links TRBV19 to TRBJ1-2, with unresolved D. Per germline, CDR1 LNHDA and CDR2 SQIVND (reference sequence). CDR3 length: 12 amino acids. Trimming took 8 bases from V and 4 from J, leaving 11 bases between them. The DNA for the CDR3 is TGTGCCAGTTCTTCAGGCCCCTATGGCTACACCTTC. The encoded protein is CASSSGPYGYTF.

This chain connects TRBV27 to TRBJ1-5, with unresolved D. V lost 4 bases, J lost 3 bases, and 13 bases lay in between. This CDR3 comprises 15 residues. Germline CDR1 is MNHEY and CDR2 is SMNVEV (reference sequence). CDR3 bases: TGTGCCAGCAGTTACCTGCGGGGATACAATCAGCCCCAGCATTTT. Its protein product is CASSYLRGYNQPQHF.

This clone was recorded only once. The genes are TRBV7-9 and TRBJ2-1; TRBD2 might be the D (5 bases). V was trimmed by 2 bases and J by 7 bases, leaving 12 bases between them. The germline gives CDR1 SEHNR, CDR2 FQNEAQ (reference sequence). The CDR3 is made up of 14 amino acids. The CDR3 loop reads CASSLWELRNEQFF. For the CDR3, the DNA is TGTGCCAGCAGCTTATGGGAGCTCCGGAATGAGCAGTTCTTC.